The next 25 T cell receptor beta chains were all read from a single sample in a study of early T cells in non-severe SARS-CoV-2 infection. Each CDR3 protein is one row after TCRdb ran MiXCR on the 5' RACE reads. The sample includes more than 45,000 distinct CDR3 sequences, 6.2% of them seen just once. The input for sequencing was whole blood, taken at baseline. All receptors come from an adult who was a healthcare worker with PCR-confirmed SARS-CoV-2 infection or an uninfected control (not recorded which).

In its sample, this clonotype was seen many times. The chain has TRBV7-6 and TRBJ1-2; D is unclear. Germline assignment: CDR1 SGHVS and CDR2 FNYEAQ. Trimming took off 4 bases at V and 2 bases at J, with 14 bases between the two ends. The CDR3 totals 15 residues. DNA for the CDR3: TGTGCCAGCAGCTCCAGTTTCGACGGCAACTATGGCTACACCTTC. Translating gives CASSSSFDGNYGYTF. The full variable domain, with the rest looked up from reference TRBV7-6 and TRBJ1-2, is GAGVSQSPRYKVTKRGQDVALRCDPISGHVSLYWYRQALGQGPEFLTYFNYEAQQDKSGLPNDRFSAERPEGSISTLTIQRTEQRDSAMYRCASSSSFDGNYGYTFGSGTRLTVV.

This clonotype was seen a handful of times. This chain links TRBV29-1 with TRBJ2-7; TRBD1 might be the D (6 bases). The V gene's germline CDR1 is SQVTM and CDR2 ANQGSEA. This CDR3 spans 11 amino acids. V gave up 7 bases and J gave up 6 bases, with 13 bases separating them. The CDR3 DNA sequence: TGCAGCGGCACAGGGAAGGGCGAGCAGTACTTC. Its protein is CSGTGKGEQYF.

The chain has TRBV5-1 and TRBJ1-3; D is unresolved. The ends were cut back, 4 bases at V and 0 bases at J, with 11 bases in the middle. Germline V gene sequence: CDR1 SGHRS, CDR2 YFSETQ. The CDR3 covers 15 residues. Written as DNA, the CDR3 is TGCGCCAGCAGCCCCCGTGGAGACTCTGGAAACACCATATATTTT. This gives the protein CASSPRGDSGNTIYF.

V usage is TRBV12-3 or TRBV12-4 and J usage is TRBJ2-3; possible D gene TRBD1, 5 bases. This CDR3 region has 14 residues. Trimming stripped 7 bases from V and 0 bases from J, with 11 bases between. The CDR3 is CASTWGSSTDTQYF. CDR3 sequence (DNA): TGTGCCAGCACCTGGGGCAGTAGCACAGATACGCAGTATTTT.

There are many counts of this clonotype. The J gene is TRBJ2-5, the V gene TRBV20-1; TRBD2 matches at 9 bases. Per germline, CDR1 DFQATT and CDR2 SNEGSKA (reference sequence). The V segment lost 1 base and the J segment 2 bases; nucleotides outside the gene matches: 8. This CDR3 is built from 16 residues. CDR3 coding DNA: TGCAGTGCTAGAGTTGATAGCGGGGGAGGACAAGAGACCCAGTACTTC. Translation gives CSARVDSGGGQETQYF.

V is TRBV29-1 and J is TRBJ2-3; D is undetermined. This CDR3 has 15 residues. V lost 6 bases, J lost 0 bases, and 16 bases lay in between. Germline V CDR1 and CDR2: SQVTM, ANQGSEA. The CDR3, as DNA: TGCAGCGTCCCCCGCGGCAGCTCTAGCACAGATACGCAGTATTTT. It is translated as CSVPRGSSSTDTQYF.

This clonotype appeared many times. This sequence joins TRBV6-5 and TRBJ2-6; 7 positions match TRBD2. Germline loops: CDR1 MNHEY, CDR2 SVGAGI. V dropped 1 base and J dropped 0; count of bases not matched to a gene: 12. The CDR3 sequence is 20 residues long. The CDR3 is CASSYLRAGYANSGANVLTF. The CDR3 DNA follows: TGTGCCAGCAGTTACTTGAGAGCGGGATACGCTAACTCTGGGGCCAACGTCCTGACTTTC.

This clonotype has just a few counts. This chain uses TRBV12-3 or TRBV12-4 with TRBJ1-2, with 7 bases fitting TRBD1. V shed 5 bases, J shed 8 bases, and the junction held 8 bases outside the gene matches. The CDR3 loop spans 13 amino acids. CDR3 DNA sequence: TGTGCCAGCAGTCTAATAACAGGGGAAGGCTACACCTTC. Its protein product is CASSLITGEGYTF.

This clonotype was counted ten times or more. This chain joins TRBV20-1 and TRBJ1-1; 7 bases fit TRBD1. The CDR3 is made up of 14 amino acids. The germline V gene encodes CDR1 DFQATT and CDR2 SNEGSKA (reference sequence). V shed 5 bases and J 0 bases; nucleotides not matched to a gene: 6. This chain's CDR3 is CSAPNTGVNTEAFF. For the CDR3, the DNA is TGCAGTGCTCCAAACACAGGGGTGAACACTGAAGCTTTCTTT.

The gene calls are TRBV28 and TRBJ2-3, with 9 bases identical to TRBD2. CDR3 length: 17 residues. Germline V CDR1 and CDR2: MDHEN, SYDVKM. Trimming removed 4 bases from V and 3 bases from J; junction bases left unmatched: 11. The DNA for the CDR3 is TGTGCCAGCAGTTCCCCTCGGGGTAGCGGGAGAACAGATACGCAGTATTTT. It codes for CASSSPRGSGRTDTQYF. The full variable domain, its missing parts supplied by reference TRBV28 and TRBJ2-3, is DVKVTQSSRYLVKRTGEKVFLECVQDMDHENMFWYRQDPGLGLRLIYFSYDVKMKEKGDIPEGYSVSREKKERFSLILESASTNQTSMYLCASSSPRGSGRTDTQYFGPGTRLTVL.

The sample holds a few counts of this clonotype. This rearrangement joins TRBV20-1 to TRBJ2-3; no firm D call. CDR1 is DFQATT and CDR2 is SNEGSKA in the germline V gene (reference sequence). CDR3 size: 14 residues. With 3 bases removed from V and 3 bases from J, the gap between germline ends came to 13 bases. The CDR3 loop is CSASPRFRTDTQYF. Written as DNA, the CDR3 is TGCAGTGCTAGTCCCCGGTTCCGAACAGATACGCAGTATTTT.

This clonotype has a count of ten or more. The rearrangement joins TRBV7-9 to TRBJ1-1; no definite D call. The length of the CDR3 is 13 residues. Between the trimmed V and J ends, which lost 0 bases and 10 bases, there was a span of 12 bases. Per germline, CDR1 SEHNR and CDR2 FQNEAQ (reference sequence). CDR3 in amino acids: CASSLADLRGAFF. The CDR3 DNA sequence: TGTGCCAGCAGCTTAGCGGATTTACGCGGAGCTTTCTTT.

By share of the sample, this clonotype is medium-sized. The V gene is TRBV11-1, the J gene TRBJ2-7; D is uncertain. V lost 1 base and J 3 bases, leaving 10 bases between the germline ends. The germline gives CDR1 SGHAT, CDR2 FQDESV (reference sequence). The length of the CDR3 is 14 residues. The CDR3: CASSLGRLVYEQYF. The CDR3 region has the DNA TGTGCCAGCAGCTTAGGTCGGCTAGTCTACGAGCAGTACTTC.

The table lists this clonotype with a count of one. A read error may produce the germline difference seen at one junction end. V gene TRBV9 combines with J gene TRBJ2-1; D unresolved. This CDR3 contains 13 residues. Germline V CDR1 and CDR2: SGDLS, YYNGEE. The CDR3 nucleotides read TGTGCCAGCAGCGTATCCCCCCACAATGAGCAGTCCTTC. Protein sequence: CASSVSPHNEQSF. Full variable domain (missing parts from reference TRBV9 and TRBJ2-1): DSGVTQTPKHLITATGQRVTLRCSPRSGDLSVYWYQQSLDQGLQFLIQYYNGEERAKGNILERFSAQQFPDLHSELNLSSLELGDSALYFCASSVSPHNEQSFGPGTRLTVL.

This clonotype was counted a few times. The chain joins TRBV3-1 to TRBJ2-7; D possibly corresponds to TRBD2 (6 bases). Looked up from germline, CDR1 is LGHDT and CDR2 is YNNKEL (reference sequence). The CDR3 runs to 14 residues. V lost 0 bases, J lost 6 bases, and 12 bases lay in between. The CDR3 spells CASSQDPTSSEQYF. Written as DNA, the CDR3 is TGTGCCAGCAGCCAAGATCCCACTAGCTCCGAGCAGTACTTC.

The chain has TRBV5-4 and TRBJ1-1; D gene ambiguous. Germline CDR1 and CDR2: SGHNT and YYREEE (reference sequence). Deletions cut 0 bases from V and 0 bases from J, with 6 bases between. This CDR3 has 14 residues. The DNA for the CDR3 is TGTGCCAGCAGCTTGGGGCCCGTGAACACTGAAGCTTTCTTT. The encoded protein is CASSLGPVNTEAFF.

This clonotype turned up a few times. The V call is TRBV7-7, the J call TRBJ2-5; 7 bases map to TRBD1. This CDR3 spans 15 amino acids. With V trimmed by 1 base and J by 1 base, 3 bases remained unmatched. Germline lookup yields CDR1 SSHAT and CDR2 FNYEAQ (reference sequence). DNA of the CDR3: TGTGCCAGCAGCTTAGATCGGACAGGCCAAGAGACCCAGTACTTC. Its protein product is CASSLDRTGQETQYF.

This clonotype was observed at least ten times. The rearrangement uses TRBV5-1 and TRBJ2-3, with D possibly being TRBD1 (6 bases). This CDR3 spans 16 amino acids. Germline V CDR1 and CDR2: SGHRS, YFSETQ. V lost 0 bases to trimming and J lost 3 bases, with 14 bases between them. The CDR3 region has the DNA TGCGCCAGCAGCTTGGACGGCAGGGGTGAAACAGATACGCAGTATTTT. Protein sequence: CASSLDGRGETDTQYF. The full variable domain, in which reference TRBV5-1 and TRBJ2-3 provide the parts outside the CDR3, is KAGVTQTPRYLIKTRGQQVTLSCSPISGHRSVSWYQQTPGQGLQFLFEYFSETQRNKGNFPGRFSGRQFSNSRSEMNVSTLELGDSALYLCASSLDGRGETDTQYFGPGTRLTVL.

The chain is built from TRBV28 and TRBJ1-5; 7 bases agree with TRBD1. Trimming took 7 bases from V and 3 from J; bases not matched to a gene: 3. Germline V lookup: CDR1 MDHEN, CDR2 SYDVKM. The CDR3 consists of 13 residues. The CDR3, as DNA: TGTGCCAGCATTACAGGGGACAATCAGCCCCAGCATTTT. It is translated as CASITGDNQPQHF. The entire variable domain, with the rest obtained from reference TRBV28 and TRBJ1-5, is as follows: DVKVTQSSRYLVKRTGEKVFLECVQDMDHENMFWYRQDPGLGLRLIYFSYDVKMKEKGDIPEGYSVSREKKERFSLILESASTNQTSMYLCASITGDNQPQHFGDGTRLSIL.

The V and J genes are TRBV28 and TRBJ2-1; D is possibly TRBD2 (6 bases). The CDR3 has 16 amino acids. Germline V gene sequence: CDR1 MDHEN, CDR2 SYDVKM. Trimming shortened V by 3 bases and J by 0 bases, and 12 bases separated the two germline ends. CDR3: CASSFERESSYNEQFF. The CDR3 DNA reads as TGTGCCAGCAGTTTCGAACGGGAGAGCTCCTACAATGAGCAGTTCTTC.

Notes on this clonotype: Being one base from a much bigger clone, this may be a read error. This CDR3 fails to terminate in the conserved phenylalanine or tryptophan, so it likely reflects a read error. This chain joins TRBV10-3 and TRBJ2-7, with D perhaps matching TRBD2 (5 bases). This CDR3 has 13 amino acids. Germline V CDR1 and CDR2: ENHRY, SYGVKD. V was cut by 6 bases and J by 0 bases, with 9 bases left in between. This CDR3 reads CAIRGRLSYEQYI. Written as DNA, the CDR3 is TGTGCCATCAGAGGGAGACTCTCCTACGAGCAGTACATC.

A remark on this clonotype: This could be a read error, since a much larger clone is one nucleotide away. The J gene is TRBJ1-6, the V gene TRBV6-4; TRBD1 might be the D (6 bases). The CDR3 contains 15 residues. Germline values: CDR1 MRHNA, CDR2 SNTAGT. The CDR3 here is CASSDSSQGNSSLHF. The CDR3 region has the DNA TGTGCCAGCAGTGACTCGTCGCAGGGGAATTCATCCCTCCACTTT.

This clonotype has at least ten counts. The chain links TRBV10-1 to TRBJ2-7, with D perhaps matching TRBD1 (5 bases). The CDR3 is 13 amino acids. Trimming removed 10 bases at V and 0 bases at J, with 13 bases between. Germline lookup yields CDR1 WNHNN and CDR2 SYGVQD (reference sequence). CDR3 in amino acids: CATMDTASYEQYF. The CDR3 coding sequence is TGCGCCACGATGGACACCGCCTCCTACGAGCAGTACTTC.

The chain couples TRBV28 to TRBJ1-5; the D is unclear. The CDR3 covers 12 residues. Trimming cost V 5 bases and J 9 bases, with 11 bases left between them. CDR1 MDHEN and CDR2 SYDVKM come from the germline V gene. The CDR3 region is CASSIKGWPQHF. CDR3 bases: TGTGCCAGCAGTATTAAAGGTTGGCCCCAGCATTTT.

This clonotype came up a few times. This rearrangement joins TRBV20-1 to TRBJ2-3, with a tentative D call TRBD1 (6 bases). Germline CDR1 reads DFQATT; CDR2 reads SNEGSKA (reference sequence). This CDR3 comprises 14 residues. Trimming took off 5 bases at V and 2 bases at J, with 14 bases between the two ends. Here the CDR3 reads CSARRDTHTDTQYF. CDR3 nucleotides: TGCAGTGCTCGCCGGGACACTCACACAGATACGCAGTATTTT.